A single TCR beta chain is shown here with its context. TCRdb analysed the PCR reads with MiXCR anew, one entry per CDR3 protein. The sample contains about 640,000 distinct CDR3 sequences, about 20% of which appear only once. This sample was taken from a study of molecular identifiers for immune sequencing clone quantification. There are 13 residues in the CDR3. V was pared by 4 bases and J by 4 bases, with 10 bases between. Germline V lookup: CDR1 LGHNA, CDR2 YSLEER. The receptor comes from a human donor in good health. Some libraries in this study had Jurkat cell RNA spiked in. This chain connects TRBV4-3 to TRBJ1-1; D possibly corresponds to TRBD1 (6 bases). Sequenced material: naive CD8+ T cells from blood, with Jurkat cell RNA spiked in. The subset denotes: FACS-sorted CD8+CD4-CCR7+CD45RA+ naive T cells. CDR3 sequence reads: CASSPTGITEAFF. In DNA form, the CDR3 reads TGCGCCAGCAGCCCAACAGGGATCACTGAAGCTTTCTTT.